What follows are 27 T cell receptor beta chains derived from one specimen sequenced in a study of OX40 agonist ivuxolimab in advanced cancers. Clones were read by immunoSEQ multiplex PCR, and TCRdb kept only the in-frame ones, dropping some. The sample comprises roughly 56,000 clones, roughly 82% of which are singletons, and 2.6% rests with the top ten. The specimen comprised CD4+ or CD8+ T cells sorted from blood, sampled in a trial of the OX40 agonist ivuxolimab. These receptors all come from an adult with an advanced solid tumor such as melanoma, head and neck, liver or kidney cancer.

This chain joins TRBV6-5 and TRBJ1-5; possibly TRBD1 for D (6 bases). This CDR3 has 14 amino acids. The V end was cut by 2 bases, the J end by 9 bases, with 14 bases between. CDR1 MNHEY and CDR2 SVGAGI come from the germline V gene. In DNA, the CDR3 is TGTGCCAGCAGTTACGGGGGGCCTTTTGGGCCCCAGCATTTT. It codes for CASSYGGPFGPQHF.

CDR3 sequence (DNA): TGTGCCAGCAGGCCCAGGGAGGACACTGAAGCTTTCTTT. Encoded protein: CASRPREDTEAFF. The chain couples TRBV2 to TRBJ1-1; the D gene is possibly TRBD1 (5 bases). Germline V gene lookup returns CDR1 SNHLY and CDR2 FYNNEI. Trimming removed 6 bases from V and 3 bases from J, with 11 bases in between. This CDR3 contains 13 residues. The full variable domain, with the rest looked up from reference TRBV2 and TRBJ1-1, is EPEVTQTPSHQVTQMGQEVILRCVPISNHLYFYWYRQILGQKVEFLVSFYNNEISEKSEIFDDQFSVERPDGSNFTLKIRSTKLEDSAMYFCASRPREDTEAFFGQGTRLTVV.

This chain connects TRBV1 to TRBJ2-1; TRBD2 reflects the table's D call only, with no check against the DNA. TRBV1 is a recognized pseudogene. There are 17 residues in the CDR3. The CDR3 DNA reads as TGCACCAGCAGCCAACCTCGAGGAGCGGGGGGCAACAATGAGCAGTTCTTC. Residues: CTSSQPRGAGGNNEQFF.

The rearrangement uses TRBV4-3 and TRBJ2-1; D not certain. The CDR3 contains 11 residues. Trimming took 4 bases from V and 5 from J, leaving 3 bases between them. Germline CDR1 and CDR2: LGHNA and YSLEER. The CDR3 coding sequence is TGCGCCAGCAGCCGCAACAATGAGCAGTTCTTC. This encodes CASSRNNEQFF.

The rearrangement links TRBV7-2 to TRBJ2-3; D is unclear. The CDR3 totals 13 residues. The V gene's germline CDR1 is SGHTA and CDR2 FQGNSA. The V and J ends lost 5 bases and 7 bases respectively, with 13 bases between them. CDR3 in DNA: TGTGCCAGCAGCCTTTCTACCGGGTATACGCAGTATTTT. It encodes CASSLSTGYTQYF.

The gene calls are TRBV10-3 and TRBJ1-3, with D maybe TRBD1 (6 bases). The CDR3 has 14 amino acids. V was shortened by 3 bases and J by 6 bases, with 12 bases between the two germline ends. Germline-derived CDR1 and CDR2 are ENHRY and SYGVKD. The CDR3 loop is CAISDQGQINTIYF. DNA for the CDR3: TGTGCCATCAGTGACCAAGGACAGATAAACACCATATATTTT.

By sample fraction, this clone is medium-sized (0.01 to 0.1%). This chain connects TRBV5-6 to TRBJ1-1; D is uncertain. This CDR3 comprises 16 residues. The V gene lost 1 base and the J gene lost 1 base, with 14 bases spanning the gap. From germline, CDR1 is SGHDT and CDR2 YYEEEE. CDR3 nucleotide sequence: TGTGCCAGCAGCTTGTACCGGACGACGGAGAACACTGAAGCTTTCTTT. This codes for CASSLYRTTENTEAFF.

The chain has TRBV4-1 and TRBJ2-1; D remains ambiguous. The CDR3 is 12 residues long. Looked up from germline, CDR1 is MGHRA and CDR2 is YSYEKL. The ends were cut back, 2 bases at V and 11 bases at J, with 10 bases in the middle. CDR3 sequence: CASSQSLSKQFF. The CDR3 DNA reads as TGCGCCAGCAGCCAAAGCCTGTCGAAGCAGTTCTTC.

This chain connects TRBV14 to TRBJ2-1; D tentatively reads TRBD1 or TRBD2 (6 bases each). CDR3 length equals 14 residues. Germline CDR1 reads SGHDN; CDR2 reads FVKESK. With 5 bases removed from V and 10 bases from J, the gap between germline ends came to 18 bases. The CDR3 DNA reads as TGTGCCAGCAGCAACCTGGACGGGGGCAGGGAGCAGTTCTTC. Translating it yields CASSNLDGGREQFF.

V is TRBV7-2 and J is TRBJ2-5; D gene ambiguous. Trimming cost V 5 bases and J 2 bases, with 18 bases left between them. The germline CDR1 and CDR2 sequences are SGHTA and FQGNSA. The CDR3 has 16 amino acids. The chain's CDR3 is CASSRTAAAGQETQYF. The CDR3 nucleotides read TGTGCCAGCAGCCGAACGGCGGCCGCAGGACAAGAGACCCAGTACTTC.

The chain is built from TRBV21-1 and TRBJ2-5. TRBV21-1 is a pseudogene locus. The CDR3 sequence is 14 residues long. As DNA, the CDR3 is TGTGCCAGCAGCAAAGATGGGGACCAAGAAACCCAGTACTTC. It encodes CASSKDGDQETQYF.

The chain combines TRBV11-2 with TRBJ1-2; possible D gene TRBD1, 6 bases. The germline V gene has CDR1 SGHAT and CDR2 FQNNGV. The CDR3 contains 15 residues. The ends were cut back, 4 bases at V and 5 bases at J, with 17 bases in the middle. The CDR3 bases are TGTGCCAGCAGCTCCAACAGGGTAGTTCGGTATGGCTACACCTTC. It codes for CASSSNRVVRYGYTF.

Comments on this clone: Distinct nucleotide sequences in the sample also encode this CDR3. This chain links TRBV6-1 with TRBJ2-7; the D is unclear. CDR1 is MNHNS, CDR2 SASEGT, per germline. V was cut by 4 bases and J by 1 base, with 5 bases left in between. This CDR3 has 12 amino acids. CDR3 protein: CASSVTSYEQYF. The CDR3 DNA sequence: TGTGCCAGCAGTGTCACATCCTACGAGCAGTACTTC.

J is TRBJ2-3 and V is TRBV10-3, with D possibly TRBD2 on 5 matching bases. Trimming removed 2 bases from V and 0 bases from J, with 9 bases in between. The CDR3 length is 15 residues. Germline V gives CDR1 ENHRY, CDR2 SYGVKD. This chain's CDR3 is CAISEQAVSTDTQYF. CDR3 nucleotide sequence: TGTGCCATCAGTGAGCAAGCGGTTAGCACAGATACGCAGTATTTT.

V and J are TRBV7-2 and TRBJ2-3; D unresolved. The germline gives CDR1 SGHTA, CDR2 FQGNSA. The length of the CDR3 is 12 residues. V lost 2 bases to trimming and J lost 4 bases, with 4 bases between them. The CDR3 sequence is CASSLRPDTQYF. The CDR3 region has the DNA TGTGCCAGCAGCTTACGTCCAGATACGCAGTATTTT.

The rearrangement links TRBV7-2 to TRBJ1-6; D unresolved. Germline values: CDR1 SGHTA, CDR2 FQGNSA. The CDR3 is 18 amino acids. V gave up 2 bases and J gave up 0 bases, with 14 bases separating them. CDR3 loop: CASSLYPESRSYNSPLHF. The CDR3 DNA sequence: TGTGCCAGCAGCTTATATCCCGAGTCTCGCTCCTATAATTCACCCCTCCACTTT.

The rearrangement links TRBV7-3 to TRBJ2-3; D perhaps matches TRBD2 (6 bases). V was clipped by 1 base and J by 0 bases, with 11 bases between them. In germline, CDR1 is SGHTA, CDR2 FQGTGA. The CDR3 consists of 16 residues. Written as DNA, the CDR3 is TGTGCCAGCAGCTTAATGGTAGCGGCTAGCACAGATACGCAGTATTTT. Translation: CASSLMVAASTDTQYF.

The rearrangement uses TRBV28 and TRBJ2-1; tentative D call: TRBD2 (7 bases). V shed 7 bases and J shed 6 bases, with 16 bases lying between them. Germline CDR1 is MDHEN and CDR2 is SYDVKM. The CDR3 is made up of 14 amino acids. DNA of the CDR3: TGTGCCAGCAATTACGGGGGGCCGTTCAATGAGCAGTTCTTC. Its translation: CASNYGGPFNEQFF.

This clone came up once. The chain joins TRBV6-5 to TRBJ2-5; 13 bases agree with TRBD2. The CDR3 covers 15 residues. The germline V gene has CDR1 MNHEY and CDR2 SVGAGI. Trimming took 3 bases from V and 7 from J; bases not matched to a gene: 5. This chain's CDR3 is CASSYTSGGVRTQYF. CDR3 DNA: TGTGCCAGCAGTTATACTAGCGGGGGGGTAAGGACCCAGTACTTC.

V is TRBV28 and J is TRBJ1-2, with D unclear. This CDR3 is 15 amino acids long. Germline lookup yields CDR1 MDHEN and CDR2 SYDVKM. Trimming cost V 5 bases and J 7 bases, with 20 bases left between them. In nucleotides, the CDR3 is TGTGCCAGCAGTCTACCTAGGGCAAGCACGGGTGGCTACACCTTC. It codes for CASSLPRASTGGYTF.

The chain joins TRBV5-1 to TRBJ1-2; the D gene is possibly TRBD1 (6 bases). This CDR3 comprises 15 residues. Per germline, CDR1 SGHRS and CDR2 YFSETQ. V was clipped by 3 bases and J by 7 bases, with 19 bases between them. The CDR3 nucleotides are TGCGCCAGCAGCTCCAACAGGGTCGGATCCGGTGGCTACACCTTC. It encodes CASSSNRVGSGGYTF. Using reference TRBV5-1 and TRBJ1-2 for the parts outside the CDR3, the full variable domain is KAGVTQTPRYLIKTRGQQVTLSCSPISGHRSVSWYQQTPGQGLQFLFEYFSETQRNKGNFPGRFSGRQFSNSRSEMNVSTLELGDSALYLCASSSNRVGSGGYTFGSGTRLTVV.

The gene calls are TRBV5-6 and TRBJ2-5; unclear D gene. Germline values: CDR1 SGHDT, CDR2 YYEEEE. CDR3 size: 13 residues. V lost 1 base and J lost 5, with 9 bases in between. The CDR3 sequence: CASSLKGLETQYF. Here the CDR3 DNA reads TGTGCCAGCAGCTTGAAGGGTCTCGAGACCCAGTACTTC.

This rearrangement joins TRBV4-2 to TRBJ2-7; 7 nucleotides line up with TRBD1. The CDR3 covers 13 residues. V dropped 4 bases and J dropped 5; count of bases not matched to a gene: 5. From germline, CDR1 is LGHNA and CDR2 YNFKEQ. CDR3 DNA: TGTGCCAGCAGCCCGAGACAGGGCGACGAGCAGTACTTC. As protein: CASSPRQGDEQYF.

This clone occurred a few times. V and J are TRBV6-1 and TRBJ2-7, with TRBD2 matching 9 bases. This CDR3 is built from 16 residues. The germline gives CDR1 MNHNS, CDR2 SASEGT. V gave up 4 bases and J gave up 7 bases; unmatched junction bases: 14. The CDR3 sequence: CASSAESSGGPWEQYF. Here the CDR3 DNA reads TGTGCCAGCAGTGCCGAAAGTAGCGGGGGCCCTTGGGAGCAGTACTTC.

In this sample, this clone turned up once. The chain combines TRBV4-1 with TRBJ2-1; 12 bases line up with TRBD2. This CDR3 comprises 16 residues. Unmatched junction bases numbered 12, after V lost 6 bases and J lost 9 bases. The germline gives CDR1 MGHRA, CDR2 YSYEKL. CDR3 residues: CASRPSILAGGPEQFF. In DNA form, the CDR3 reads TGCGCCAGCAGGCCAAGTATTCTAGCGGGGGGGCCTGAGCAGTTCTTC.

This rearrangement joins TRBV7-9 to TRBJ2-5; D not certain. Germline CDR1 SEHNR, CDR2 FQNEAQ (reference sequence). CDR3 length: 13 residues. With 5 bases removed from V and 5 bases from J, the gap between germline ends came to 12 bases. The CDR3 here is CASSQDPAETQYF. The CDR3 DNA follows: TGTGCCAGCAGCCAAGATCCGGCGGAGACCCAGTACTTC.

This sequence joins TRBV18 and TRBJ2-2; a weak D match, TRBD2 (6 bases). The CDR3 runs 17 residues. Trimming pared 6 bases from V and 7 bases from J, leaving 24 bases between. CDR1 and CDR2 from the germline V gene are KGHSH and LQKENI. CDR3 in amino acids: CASSTRGEGIRIGELFF. The CDR3 DNA sequence: TGTGCCAGCTCGACGCGGGGCGAGGGCATCCGGATCGGGGAGCTGTTTTTT.